These T cell receptor beta chains were read from a single sample in a study of blood T cell repertoires in COVID-19. The repertoire was sequenced with immunoSEQ multiplex PCR; TCRdb's copy has only in-frame clones and lacks some. Among 190,000 or so clones, 70% to 90% were seen once, and the ten largest hold around 4%. Sequencing was performed on PBMCs or T cells enriched from blood (not recorded which). The receptors come from a woman in her 30s who had been exposed to COVID-19. Both conserved end residues are part of each CDR3. A D gene is named only where the DNA matches it firmly. Only some rows state a clone size, as once, few, many or a class for expanded clones.

V: TRBV10-1; J: TRBJ1-5; size: NA; D: NA; DNA: TGCGCCAGCCCGGGGTGGTCTCAGCCCCAGCATTTT; CDR3: CASPGWSQPQHF
V: TRBV6-5; J: TRBJ2-6; size: NA; D: TRBD1; DNA: TGTGCCAGCAGTCTTCAGGGGGTCGGGGCCAACGTCCTGACTTTC; CDR3: CASSLQGVGANVLTF
V: TRBV27; J: TRBJ1-2; size: once; D: NA; DNA: TGTGCCAGCAGTTTAGGAGGGGACGCGGGCTACACCTTC; CDR3: CASSLGGDAGYTF
V: TRBV4-1; J: TRBJ2-7; size: NA; D: TRBD1; DNA: TGCGCCAGCAGCCAACCAGACAGGGGAGTGTACGAGCAGTACTTC; CDR3: CASSQPDRGVYEQYF
V: TRBV19; J: TRBJ2-3; size: NA; D: TRBD2; DNA: TGTGCCAGTAGTCCCGGGACTAGCGGGGGGGCGTTCTTTAGGCGAGATACGCAGTATTTT; CDR3: CASSPGTSGGAFFRRDTQYF
V: TRBV13; J: TRBJ2-1; size: NA; D: TRBD2; DNA: TGTGCCAGCAGCTCGGGACTAGCGGATAATGAGCAGTTCTTC; CDR3: CASSSGLADNEQFF
V: TRBV6-5; J: TRBJ2-7; size: NA; D: NA; DNA: TGTGCCAGCAGTCAGGACAGCTACGAGCAGTACTTC; CDR3: CASSQDSYEQYF
V: TRBV5-5; J: TRBJ2-3; size: NA; D: NA; DNA: TGTGCCAGCAGCCTAAAGATAGATACGCAGTATTTT; CDR3: CASSLKIDTQYF
V: TRBV12-5; J: TRBJ2-1; size: NA; D: NA; DNA: TGTGCTAGTGGGCCCGGTAGTGGCAATGAGCAGTTCTTC; CDR3: CASGPGSGNEQFF
V: TRBV7-2; J: TRBJ2-3; size: NA; D: NA; DNA: TGTGCCAGCAGCTTACGACAGTCTAGCACAGATACGCAGTATTTT; CDR3: CASSLRQSSTDTQYF
V: TRBV7-9; J: TRBJ1-5; size: few; D: NA; DNA: TGTGCCAGCAGCTTCGGTCGGGGGTTTAATCAGCCCCAGCATTTT; CDR3: CASSFGRGFNQPQHF
V: TRBV30; J: TRBJ2-7; size: NA; D: NA; DNA: TGTGCCTGGCGGGGCCGGGGGGCGATTCAGCAGTACTTC; CDR3: CAWRGRGAIQQYF
V: TRBV7-2; J: TRBJ1-5; size: NA; D: NA; DNA: TGTGCCAGCAGCTTAGGGGGGGACGGGTATCAGCCCCAGCATTTT; CDR3: CASSLGGDGYQPQHF
V: TRBV7-3; J: TRBJ2-3; size: NA; D: NA; DNA: TGTGCCAGCAGCTTACGGGGGGCCACAGATACGCAGTATTTT; CDR3: CASSLRGATDTQYF
V: TRBV9; J: TRBJ1-2; size: NA; D: NA; DNA: TGTGCCAGCAGCGTAGACTCTAACTATGGCTACACCTTC; CDR3: CASSVDSNYGYTF
V: TRBV27; J: TRBJ2-7; size: NA; D: TRBD1; DNA: TGTGCCAGCAGTAGGGGGACAGGGGTTGGTTTCGAGCAGTACTTC; CDR3: CASSRGTGVGFEQYF
V: TRBV5-1; J: TRBJ2-3; size: NA; D: NA; DNA: TGCGCCAGCAGCTCTGGGGCTGGCACAGATACGCAGTATTTT; CDR3: CASSSGAGTDTQYF
V: TRBV7-9; J: TRBJ1-6; size: few; D: TRBD1; DNA: TGTGCCAGCAGCTCCAGGGACAGGGGGCGGTCAGGCTCACCCCTCCACTTT; CDR3: CASSSRDRGRSGSPLHF
V: TRBV5-1; J: TRBJ2-6; size: NA; D: NA; DNA: TGCGCCAGCAGCCTGGTTGGGCAGGGGGGAAGTGGGGCCAACGTCCTGACTTTC; CDR3: CASSLVGQGGSGANVLTF
V: TRBV2; J: TRBJ2-3; size: NA; D: TRBD1; DNA: TGTGCCAGCAGTCCCTGGACAGGGGGCGCGACAGATACGCAGTATTTT; CDR3: CASSPWTGGATDTQYF
V: TRBV6-5; J: TRBJ2-7; size: NA; D: TRBD1; DNA: TGTGCCAGCAGCCCCTCCGGGACAGGATACGAGCAGTACTTC; CDR3: CASSPSGTGYEQYF
V: TRBV7-2; J: TRBJ2-7; size: NA; D: NA; DNA: TGTGCCAGCAGCTTAGAGGGGGGAGGGAGCTACGAGCAGTACTTC; CDR3: CASSLEGGGSYEQYF
V: TRBV5-4; J: TRBJ2-5; size: NA; D: TRBD2; DNA: TGTGCCAGCAGCTTGGTTGGGGCTAGCGGGATCCAAGAGACCCAGTACTTC; CDR3: CASSLVGASGIQETQYF
V: TRBV2; J: TRBJ2-2; size: NA; D: NA; DNA: TGTGCCAGCAGTGAATTACAGGCTTTCACCGGGGAGCTGTTTTTT; CDR3: CASSELQAFTGELFF
V: TRBV6-5; J: TRBJ2-2; size: NA; D: TRBD1; DNA: TGTGCCAGCAGAAAGGACAGGGTGAGGACCGGGGAGCTGTTTTTT; CDR3: CASRKDRVRTGELFF
V: TRBV5-8; J: TRBJ1-4; size: NA; D: TRBD1; DNA: TGTGCCAGCAGCCCTCGCGGACAGGATAATGAAAAACTGTTTTTT; CDR3: CASSPRGQDNEKLFF
V: TRBV27; J: TRBJ1-1; size: NA; D: NA; DNA: TGTGCCAGCAGTTTATCTCCAGGGCTGGACACTGAAGCTTTCTTT; CDR3: CASSLSPGLDTEAFF
V: TRBV30; J: TRBJ2-2; size: NA; D: NA; DNA: TGTGCCTGGAGTGTACTGGGGGGGCGAGGCACCGGGGAGCTGTTTTTT; CDR3: CAWSVLGGRGTGELFF
V: TRBV18; J: TRBJ1-2; size: NA; D: TRBD1; DNA: TGTGCCAGCTCACCGACCCGACAGGGGACCCTCTATGGCTACACCTTC; CDR3: CASSPTRQGTLYGYTF
V: TRBV6-2/TRBV6-3; J: TRBJ2-7; size: many; D: NA; DNA: TGTGCCAGCAGTCCCGGTGGGCGGGCCCTTATCTCCTACGAGCAGTACTTC; CDR3: CASSPGGRALISYEQYF
V: TRBV18; J: TRBJ2-2; size: NA; D: NA; DNA: TGTGCCAGCTCACCAAGGCAGGGGAACACCGGGGAGCTGTTTTTT; CDR3: CASSPRQGNTGELFF
V: TRBV29-1; J: TRBJ1-1; size: NA; D: TRBD1; DNA: TGCAGCGTTGCACAGGGGTGGGGCCGGCGAGCTTTCTTT; CDR3: CSVAQGWGRRAFF
V: TRBV28; J: TRBJ1-6; size: NA; D: TRBD1; DNA: TGTGCCAGCAGGGGCCGGGACAGGGTCTATAATTCACCCCTCCACTTT; CDR3: CASRGRDRVYNSPLHF
V: TRBV2; J: TRBJ2-1; size: NA; D: TRBD1; DNA: TGTGCCAGCAAAGAAGGACAGGGCTACAATGAGCAGTTCTTC; CDR3: CASKEGQGYNEQFF
V: TRBV19; J: TRBJ1-1; size: NA; D: TRBD1; DNA: TGTGCCAGTAGTCCCCATCTCACAGGGGGCGCGGGGACTGAAGCTTTCTTT; CDR3: CASSPHLTGGAGTEAFF
V: TRBV7-3; J: TRBJ1-1; size: NA; D: NA; DNA: TGTGCCAGCAGCTTAAACGGGGGATACACTGAAGCTTTCTTT; CDR3: CASSLNGGYTEAFF
V: TRBV2; J: TRBJ2-6; size: NA; D: TRBD1; DNA: TGTGCCAGGGCCCTCCGGGACAGGGGATTCTCTGGGGCCAACGTCCTGACTTTC; CDR3: CARALRDRGFSGANVLTF
V: TRBV12-3/TRBV12-4; J: TRBJ2-7; size: NA; D: TRBD2; DNA: TGTGCCAGCACAACTAGCGGGGTTGGCGAGCAGTACTTC; CDR3: CASTTSGVGEQYF
V: TRBV20-1; J: TRBJ2-3; size: NA; D: TRBD2; DNA: TGCAGTGCTAGTCGACTAGCGGGGGATAGCACAGATACGCAGTATTTT; CDR3: CSASRLAGDSTDTQYF
V: TRBV18; J: TRBJ2-1; size: NA; D: NA; DNA: TGTGCCAGCTCACCGGACATTCGACCCTACAATGAGCAGTTCTTC; CDR3: CASSPDIRPYNEQFF
V: TRBV5-4; J: TRBJ1-6; size: NA; D: NA; DNA: TGTGCCAGCAGCTTGACCCTAGGAGGTAATTCACCCCTCCACTTT; CDR3: CASSLTLGGNSPLHF
V: TRBV2; J: TRBJ2-1; size: NA; D: TRBD2; DNA: TGTGCCAGCAGGACACTAGCGGGGGGAAACAATGAGCAGTTCTTC; CDR3: CASRTLAGGNNEQFF
V: TRBV6-1; J: TRBJ2-1; size: NA; D: TRBD1; DNA: TGTGCCAGCAGTGAGGGACCTGCCGGGACAGGGAGAGGGAATGAGCAGTTCTTC; CDR3: CASSEGPAGTGRGNEQFF
V: TRBV3-1/TRBV3-2; J: TRBJ1-1; size: NA; D: TRBD1; DNA: TGTGCCAGCAGCCAAACAGGGGGCTGGACTGAAGCTTTCTTT; CDR3: CASSQTGGWTEAFF
V: TRBV30; J: TRBJ2-1; size: NA; D: NA; DNA: TGTGCCTGGAGAGGTACAGGGACGGATGAGCAGTTCTTC; CDR3: CAWRGTGTDEQFF
V: TRBV19; J: TRBJ1-1; size: NA; D: NA; DNA: TGTGCCTCGAACTGGCAGGCGAACACTGAAGCTTTCTTT; CDR3: CASNWQANTEAFF
V: TRBV18; J: TRBJ1-2; size: NA; D: TRBD1; DNA: TGTGCCAGCTCACCACCGGGAGACAGGGCGGGCTATGGCTACACCTTC; CDR3: CASSPPGDRAGYGYTF
V: TRBV27; J: TRBJ2-5; size: NA; D: NA; DNA: TGTGCCAGCGGAATTTCATACTATGGGGAGACCCAGTACTTC; CDR3: CASGISYYGETQYF
V: TRBV13; J: TRBJ2-1; size: NA; D: TRBD2; DNA: TGTGCCAGCAGCTTATTCGGGGAGGGGTTAAATGAGCAGTTCTTC; CDR3: CASSLFGEGLNEQFF
V: TRBV2; J: TRBJ2-7; size: NA; D: TRBD2; DNA: TGTGCCAGCAGCGCCAGCGGGGACCCCTACGAGCAGTACTTC; CDR3: CASSASGDPYEQYF
V: TRBV3-1/TRBV3-2; J: TRBJ2-4; size: NA; D: TRBD1; DNA: TGTGCCAGCAGCCAATGGGACAGGGGCAACAAAAACATTCAGTACTTC; CDR3: CASSQWDRGNKNIQYF
V: TRBV19; J: TRBJ2-1; size: NA; D: TRBD2; DNA: TGTGCCAGTCGACTAGCGGGGGGCAATGAGCAGTTCTTC; CDR3: CASRLAGGNEQFF
V: TRBV3-1/TRBV3-2; J: TRBJ2-5; size: many; D: TRBD1; DNA: TGTGCCAGCAGCACCCGGGACAGGGCGTATGAGGAGACCCAGTACTTC; CDR3: CASSTRDRAYEETQYF